The 15 T cell receptor beta chains in this list originate from one sample, sequenced in a study of CD8 T cells in Susac syndrome. Random hexamers were used to reverse transcribe an amount of about 0.45 to 1 ug RNA. TCRdb used MiXCR to reprocess the immunoSEQ multiplex PCR reads, holding one entry per CDR3 protein. The repertoire holds more than 150,000 distinct CDR3 sequences, with around 96% as singletons. The sequenced sample was CD8+ T cells from PBMCs. The receptors originated from a human donor with multiple sclerosis.

As DNA, the CDR3 is TGTGCCAGCAGTTTCAGTAGTGCCGGGGAGCTGTTTTTT. Encoded protein: CASSFSSAGELFF. The rearrangement joins TRBV13 to TRBJ2-2; D ambiguous. Germline lookup yields CDR1 PRHDT and CDR2 FYEKMQ (reference sequence). The ends were cut back, 6 bases at V and 6 bases at J, with 11 bases in the middle. The CDR3 totals 13 residues.

The J gene is TRBJ2-7, the V gene TRBV15; D is undetermined. CDR1 and CDR2 (germline): LNHNV, YYDKDF (reference sequence). Deletions cut 0 bases from V and 6 bases from J, with 18 bases between. This CDR3 is built from 16 residues. CDR3 bases: TGTGCCACCAGCAGAGATGACCGAGACCCCGCTGGCGAGCAGTACTTC. Amino acid sequence: CATSRDDRDPAGEQYF.

The chain couples TRBV4-1 to TRBJ2-1; TRBD2 matches at 8 bases. With 3 bases clipped from V and 7 bases from J, the junction kept 11 bases outside the gene matches. The CDR3 has 16 amino acids. The germline gives CDR1 MGHRA, CDR2 YSYEKL. The CDR3 sequence is CASSHRSTGGKNEQFF. CDR3 DNA sequence: TGCGCCAGCAGCCATAGGTCTACGGGGGGGAAGAATGAGCAGTTCTTC.

V gene TRBV15 combines with J gene TRBJ1-4; no reliable D call. Germline lookup yields CDR1 LNHNV and CDR2 YYDKDF (reference sequence). V shed 4 bases and J shed 0 bases, with 6 bases lying between them. CDR3 size: 14 residues. CDR3 in DNA: TGTGCCACCAGCATCACGGCAACTAATGAAAAACTGTTTTTT. It yields the protein CATSITATNEKLFF. Looking up the rest from reference TRBV15 and TRBJ1-4 gives the full variable domain: DAMVIQNPRYQVTQFGKPVTLSCSQTLNHNVMYWYQQKSSQAPKLLFHYYDKDFNNEADTPDNFQSRRPNTSFCFLDIRSPGLGDTAMYLCATSITATNEKLFFGSGTQLSVL.

The chain joins TRBV30 to TRBJ1-6, with TRBD1 as a possible D gene (5 bases). V was trimmed by 4 bases and J by 10 bases, leaving 14 bases between them. The CDR3 is 13 residues long. Looked up from germline, CDR1 is GTSNPN and CDR2 is SVGIG (reference sequence). This CDR3 reads CAWNPLTESPLHF. CDR3 nucleotides: TGTGCCTGGAACCCCTTGACAGAATCACCCCTCCACTTT.

The chain has TRBV6-2 or TRBV6-3 and TRBJ2-7; TRBD1 aligns across 9 bases. The CDR3 is 15 residues long. Germline assignment: CDR1 MNHEY and CDR2 SVGEGT. V lost 4 bases to trimming and J lost 1 base; unmatched junction nucleotides: 5. For the CDR3, the DNA is TGTGCCAGCAGTTCTACCGGGACAGGGTCCTACGAGCAGTACTTC. It translates to CASSSTGTGSYEQYF.

This chain links TRBV27 with TRBJ2-5, with D possibly TRBD2 on 6 matching bases. The CDR3 is made up of 14 amino acids. Trimming took 5 bases from V and 4 from J, leaving 14 bases between them. The V gene's germline CDR1 is MNHEY and CDR2 SMNVEV (reference sequence). CDR3 sequence: CASSLEGPGETQYF. The CDR3 DNA reads TGTGCCAGCAGTCTGGAGGGGCCGGGAGAGACCCAGTACTTC.

About this clonotype: Its ends do not fully match the called genes, so a read error is possible. V is TRBV12-3 or TRBV12-4 and J is TRBJ2-2; D unresolved. This CDR3 spans 13 amino acids. The CDR3 DNA follows: TGTGCCAACAGTTTTGAGAGTTTCGGGGAGCTGTTTTTT. Translated, it gives CANSFESFGELFF.

As regards this clonotype: Compared with germline, one end of the junction differs, possibly owing to a read error. The gene calls are TRBV28 and TRBJ1-2, with D unresolved. The CDR3 covers 13 residues. Germline V lookup: CDR1 MDHEN, CDR2 SYDVKM. CDR3 sequence reads: CPRQTLLNYGYTF. The CDR3, as DNA: TGCCCCCGGCAGACCTTGCTTAACTATGGCTACACCTTC.

The V gene is TRBV25-1, the J gene TRBJ2-1, with 8 nucleotides matching TRBD2. This CDR3 has 14 amino acids. Germline V CDR1 and CDR2: MGHDK, SYGVNS. Germline trimming cut 5 bases from V and 8 bases from J; bases unmatched to any gene: 8. CDR3 coding DNA: TGTGCCAGCAGTCTATCCGGGGGGGCCGATGAGCAGTTCTTC. It encodes CASSLSGGADEQFF.

This rearrangement joins TRBV30 to TRBJ2-3; D call uncertain. V was clipped by 1 base and J by 3 bases, with 14 bases between them. Germline CDR1 GTSNPN, CDR2 SVGIG (reference sequence). The CDR3 sequence is 15 residues long. The CDR3 reads CAWSAIWAETDTQYF. CDR3 DNA: TGTGCCTGGAGTGCTATCTGGGCCGAGACAGATACGCAGTATTTT. Combining the CDR3 with reference TRBV30 and TRBJ2-3 gives the whole variable domain SQTIHQWPATLVQPVGSPLSLECTVEGTSNPNLYWYRQAAGRGLQLLFYSVGIGQISSEVPQNLSASRPQDRQFILSSKKLLLSDSGFYLCAWSAIWAETDTQYFGPGTRLTVL.

The V and J genes are TRBV13 and TRBJ1-1; 7 bases agree with TRBD1. The CDR3 is 14 residues long. Trimming cost V 3 bases and J 1 base; bases outside gene matches: 2. Germline CDR1 and CDR2: PRHDT and FYEKMQ (reference sequence). In DNA, the CDR3 is TGTGCCAGCAGCTTTGGGACAGCGAACACTGAAGCTTTCTTT. Encoded protein: CASSFGTANTEAFF.

In its sample, this clonotype was seen a few times. V is TRBV30 and J is TRBJ2-7, with D hard to call. Germline CDR1 GTSNPN, CDR2 SVGIG (reference sequence). The V gene lost 1 base and the J gene lost 4 bases, with 2 bases spanning the gap. The CDR3 loop spans 10 amino acids. The DNA of the CDR3 is TGTGCCTGGAGTGGATACGAGCAGTACTTC. This codes for CAWSGYEQYF.

CDR3 DNA sequence: TGTGCCAGCAGTTTTGCAAGCTTGGACATTCAGTACTTC. It codes for CASSFASLDIQYF. The chain has TRBV12-3 or TRBV12-4 and TRBJ2-4; D is ambiguous. Between the trimmed V and J ends, which lost 3 bases and 8 bases, there was a span of 11 bases. This CDR3 spans 13 amino acids.

This chain connects TRBV25-1 to TRBJ2-1, with a weak D call TRBD1 (6 bases). V was shortened by 7 bases and J by 7 bases, with 11 bases between the two germline ends. The CDR3 is 12 amino acids. Germline V gene sequence: CDR1 MGHDK, CDR2 SYGVNS. The CDR3 sequence: CASTGVRNEQFF. DNA for the CDR3: TGTGCCAGCACAGGGGTTAGGAATGAGCAGTTCTTC.